This T cell receptor (beta chain) was retrieved from a study of cytomegalovirus exposure and HLA in healthy donors. Study-level results: A later analysis found that most CMV-associated TCR beta chains appeared HLA-restricted. Upon later analysis, HLA-associated TCR beta chains proved more clonally expanded than other, equally common chains. Later, an analysis found that common viral pathogens appeared to be linked with several of the most significant clusters. For most TCR beta V segments, an earlier analysis put the productive rate at about 90% or about 30% of the time.

Germline V gene lookup returns CDR1 SQVTM and CDR2 ANQGSEA. CDR3 length: 11 residues. Trimming shortened V by 2 bases and J by 5 bases, and 7 bases separated the two germline ends. As for this clone: Its antigen remains unknown.

PCR primers comprised 60 Vbeta and 13 Jbeta primers. Clones were sequenced by immunoSEQ multiplex PCR, and TCRdb holds only the in-frame ones, with some missing. Of about 170,000 clones detected, roughly 80% appear once; the ten largest clones hold 4.5% to 5.5%. Sequencing was done on a sample of PBMCs. This chain joins TRBV29-1 and TRBJ2-7; D gene ambiguous. This receptor was obtained from a woman aged 45-65 years in good health and CMV-seropositive. CDR3: CSVEIGDEQYF. CDR3 DNA: TGCAGCGTTGAAATCGGTGACGAGCAGTACTTC.